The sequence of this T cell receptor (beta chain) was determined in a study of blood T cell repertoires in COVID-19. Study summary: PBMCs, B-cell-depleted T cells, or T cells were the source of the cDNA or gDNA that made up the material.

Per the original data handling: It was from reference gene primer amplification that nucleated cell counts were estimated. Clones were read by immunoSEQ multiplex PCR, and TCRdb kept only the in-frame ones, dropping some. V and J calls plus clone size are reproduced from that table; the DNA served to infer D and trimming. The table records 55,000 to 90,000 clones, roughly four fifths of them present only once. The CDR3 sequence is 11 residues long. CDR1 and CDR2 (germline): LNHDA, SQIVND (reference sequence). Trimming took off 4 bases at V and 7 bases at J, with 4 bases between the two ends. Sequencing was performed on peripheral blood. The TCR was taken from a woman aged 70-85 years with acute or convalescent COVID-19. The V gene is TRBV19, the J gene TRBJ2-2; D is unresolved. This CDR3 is CASSNNGELFF. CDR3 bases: TGTGCCAGTAGTAATAACGGGGAGCTGTTTTTT.